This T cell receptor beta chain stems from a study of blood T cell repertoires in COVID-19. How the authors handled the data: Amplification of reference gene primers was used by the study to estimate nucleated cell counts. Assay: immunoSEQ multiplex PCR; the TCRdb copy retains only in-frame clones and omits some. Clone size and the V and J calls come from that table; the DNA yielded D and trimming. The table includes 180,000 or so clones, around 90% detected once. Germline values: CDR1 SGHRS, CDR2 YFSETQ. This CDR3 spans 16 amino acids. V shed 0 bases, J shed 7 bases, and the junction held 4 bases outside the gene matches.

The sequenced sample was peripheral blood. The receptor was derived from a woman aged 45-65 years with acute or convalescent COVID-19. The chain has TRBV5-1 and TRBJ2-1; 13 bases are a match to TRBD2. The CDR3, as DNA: TGCGCCAGCAGCTTGGCCCCGGGACTAGCGGGAAATGAGCAGTTCTTC. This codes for CASSLAPGLAGNEQFF.